This T cell receptor (beta chain) was recorded in a study of blood T cell repertoires in COVID-19. Germline V gives CDR1 LGHDT, CDR2 YNNKEL (reference sequence). V was pared by 4 bases and J by 4 bases, with 4 bases of the junction left unmatched. The CDR3 runs 16 residues. TCRdb's table, derived via immunoSEQ multiplex PCR, lists solely in-frame clones and lacks some. The top ten hold more than 10% of the sample, which has over 250,000 clones, around 86% seen once. Sequenced input: peripheral blood. The receptor was derived from a human donor in a cohort sampled during active COVID-19. V gene TRBV3-1 (or the pseudogene TRBV3-2) combines with J gene TRBJ2-5; 15 positions agree with TRBD2. The CDR3 is CASSPGTSGRSETQYF. In DNA form, the CDR3 reads TGTGCCAGCAGCCCCGGGACTAGCGGGAGGTCAGAGACCCAGTACTTC.